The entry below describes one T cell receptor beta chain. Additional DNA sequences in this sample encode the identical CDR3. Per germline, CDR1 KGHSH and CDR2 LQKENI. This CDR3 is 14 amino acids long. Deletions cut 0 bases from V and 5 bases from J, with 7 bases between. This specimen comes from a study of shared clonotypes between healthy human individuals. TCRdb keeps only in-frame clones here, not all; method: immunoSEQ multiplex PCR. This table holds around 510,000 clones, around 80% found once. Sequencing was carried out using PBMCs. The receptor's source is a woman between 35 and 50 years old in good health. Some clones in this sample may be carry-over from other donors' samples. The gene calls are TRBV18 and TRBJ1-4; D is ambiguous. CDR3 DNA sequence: TGTGCCAGCTCACCACCTGGAGGGAATGAAAAACTGTTTTTT. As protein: CASSPPGGNEKLFF.